These 5 T cell receptor beta chains were sequenced from one sample in a study of blood T cell repertoires in COVID-19. Libraries were prepared by immunoSEQ multiplex PCR; TCRdb keeps only in-frame clonotypes and omits some of them. This table holds 200,000 or so clones, over 80% found once. Sequenced sample: peripheral blood. The origin of the receptors is a woman aged 25 to 39 with acute or convalescent COVID-19.

The gene calls are TRBV9 and TRBJ1-4, with a weak D call TRBD1 (5 bases). This CDR3 is built from 14 residues. Trimming cost V 3 bases and J 6 bases, with 12 bases left between them. Germline assignment: CDR1 SGDLS and CDR2 YYNGEE. In DNA form, the CDR3 reads TGTGCCAGCAGCGGAGTTTTAGGGGATGAAAAACTGTTTTTT. It yields the protein CASSGVLGDEKLFF.

V usage is TRBV7-2 and J usage is TRBJ1-5, with TRBD1 matching over 7 bases. CDR1 and CDR2 from the germline V gene are SGHTA and FQGNSA. Unmatched junction bases numbered 5, after V lost 3 bases and J lost 9 bases. The CDR3 is made up of 13 amino acids. This chain's CDR3 is CASSLNRDRPQHF. As DNA, the CDR3 is TGTGCCAGCAGCTTGAACCGGGACAGGCCCCAGCATTTT.

This chain joins TRBV7-3 and TRBJ1-1, with D perhaps matching TRBD1 (6 bases). CDR3 size: 14 residues. The V gene's germline CDR1 is SGHTA and CDR2 FQGTGA. V dropped 2 bases and J dropped 4 bases, with 11 bases sitting between them. Here the CDR3 DNA reads TGTGCCAGCAGCTTACGGGCGGGGGCCACTGAAGCTTTCTTT. This gives the protein CASSLRAGATEAFF.

The chain joins TRBV5-4 to TRBJ2-4, with a tentative D call TRBD1 (6 bases). V dropped 1 base and J dropped 9 bases, with 8 bases sitting between them. Germline V gene lookup returns CDR1 SGHNT and CDR2 YYREEE (reference sequence). CDR3 length equals 12 residues. In DNA form, the CDR3 reads TGTGCCAGCAGCTTGTTACAGGGCATTCAGTACTTC. Translation: CASSLLQGIQYF.

This clone was picked up a small number of times. The chain is built from TRBV6-4 and TRBJ2-3, with TRBD2 matching over 10 bases. Germline CDR1 and CDR2: MRHNA and SNTAGT. The CDR3 loop spans 15 amino acids. The V gene end was trimmed by 3 bases and the J gene end by 4 bases; junction bases not matched to a gene: 4. The chain's CDR3 is CASSEERGGSDTQYF. For the CDR3, the DNA is TGTGCCAGCAGTGAGGAGCGGGGGGGATCAGATACGCAGTATTTT.